Shown below are 17 T cell receptor beta chains from a single sample sequenced in a study of T-cell reconstitution after alpha-beta-depleted transplantation in children (dated by TCRdb to 2016 to 2018). Taken with the paper, the label for treatment or condition translates to: allogeneic hematopoietic cell transplantation with graft depleted of TCRalphabeta T cells and CD19 B cells. The library was produced with PCR. Sequencer: Illumina HiSeq 2500. TCR library preparation used molecular barcoding, with unique molecular identifiers applied to normalize quantification of the TCRbeta repertoire. The raw public reads went through TCRdb reprocessing: fastp at Q25, MiXCR clone calling, in-frame beta chains kept. Each entry merges the rows of one CDR3 protein and shows their most common DNA and genes. In all, the sample holds about a million distinct CDR3 sequences, and roughly 31% of those were seen once. Clones ranked in the top ten supply 28% of the sample.

The material sequenced was PBMCs, mostly from graft donor cells, taken 360 days after TCRalphabeta/CD19-depleted stem cell transplant. All receptors come from a boy under three years old who had a stem cell transplant for SCID, so the T cells may come from the graft donor.

In its sample, this clonotype was seen a few times. The chain uses TRBV6-6 and TRBJ1-4; D unclear. The germline V gene has CDR1 MNHNY and CDR2 SVGAGI (reference sequence). CDR3 length: 13 residues. Trimming took off 2 bases at V and 8 bases at J, with 9 bases between the two ends. The CDR3 spells CASSYAPLEKLFF. The CDR3 DNA follows: TGTGCCAGCAGTTACGCCCCTCTCGAAAAACTGTTTTTT.

The gene calls are TRBV5-6 and TRBJ1-5; 10 nucleotides agree with TRBD1. V was clipped by 4 bases and J by 14 bases; unmatched bases: 9. This CDR3 spans 13 amino acids. Germline CDR1 is SGHDT and CDR2 is YYEEEE. In DNA form, the CDR3 reads TGTGCCAGCAGCCGGGACAGGGGCCTTCCCAAGCATTTT. Encoded protein: CASSRDRGLPKHF.

At least ten counts were recorded for this clonotype. The chain is built from TRBV27 and TRBJ2-3; perhaps TRBD2 as D (5 bases). CDR1 and CDR2 (germline): MNHEY, SMNVEV (reference sequence). The V end lost 6 bases, the J end lost 4 bases, and 11 bases lay between the germline ends. This CDR3 region has 13 residues. The CDR3 nucleotides read TGTGCCAGCAGCTTGCTAGCCCCAGATACGCAGTATTTT. Its translation is CASSLLAPDTQYF.

This clonotype has a handful of counts. V gene TRBV20-1 combines with J gene TRBJ2-7; D possibly corresponds to TRBD2 (5 bases). V lost 3 bases, J lost 0 bases, and 12 bases lay in between. Germline loops: CDR1 DFQATT, CDR2 SNEGSKA (reference sequence). The CDR3 has 14 residues. The CDR3 region is CSARSGWSSYEQYF. The CDR3 region has the DNA TGCAGTGCTAGGTCGGGGTGGAGCTCCTACGAGCAGTACTTC.

The J gene is TRBJ2-1, the V gene TRBV20-1; maybe TRBD2 (7 bases). From germline, CDR1 is DFQATT and CDR2 SNEGSKA (reference sequence). The CDR3 totals 13 residues. Trimming pared 6 bases from V and 9 bases from J, leaving 18 bases between. The CDR3 reads CSAWRGGRSEQFF. The CDR3, as DNA: TGCAGTGCGTGGAGGGGGGGCCGGAGTGAGCAGTTCTTC.

This clonotype was seen only a few times. The chain has TRBV3-1 and TRBJ1-3; unclear D gene. The CDR3 runs to 13 residues. V was trimmed by 0 bases and J by 2 bases, leaving 2 bases between them. The germline V gene encodes CDR1 LGHDT and CDR2 YNNKEL (reference sequence). CDR3 nucleotides: TGTGCCAGCAGCCAAGAAGCTGGAAACACCATATATTTT. It codes for CASSQEAGNTIYF. Combining the CDR3 with reference TRBV3-1 and TRBJ1-3 gives the whole variable domain DTAVSQTPKYLVTQMGNDKSIKCEQNLGHDTMYWYKQDSKKFLKIMFSYNNKELIINETVPNRFSPKSPDKAHLNLHINSLELGDSAVYFCASSQEAGNTIYFGEGSWLTVV.

The chain has TRBV12-5 and TRBJ2-7; the D gene could be TRBD1 or TRBD2 (6 bases each). The CDR3 is 19 residues long. Germline CDR1 is LGHNT and CDR2 is FRNRAP. Trimming pared 1 base from V and 3 bases from J, leaving 25 bases between. The CDR3 region has the DNA TGTGCTAGTGGTTTGGAGCTTAGAGGGAAATGTGGGGGGCTCTACGAGCAGTACTTC. It is translated as CASGLELRGKCGGLYEQYF.

The chain couples TRBV15 to TRBJ2-7; D might be TRBD2 (6 bases). V was trimmed by 5 bases and J by 5 bases, leaving 13 bases between them. The CDR3 runs to 13 residues. Germline CDR1 is LNHNV and CDR2 is YYDKDF (reference sequence). This CDR3 is CATSRGALDEQYF. The CDR3 coding sequence is TGTGCCACCAGCCGCGGGGCCTTGGACGAGCAGTACTTC.

This clonotype appeared once. The chain recombines TRBV5-1 with TRBJ2-1; TRBD1 matches 7 bases. The V segment lost 5 bases and the J segment 0 bases; nucleotides outside the gene matches: 8. This CDR3 comprises 16 residues. CDR1 and CDR2 (germline): SGHRS, YFSETQ. The CDR3 here is CASRVKGTDSYNEQFF. The CDR3, as DNA: TGCGCCAGCAGAGTTAAGGGGACAGACTCCTACAATGAGCAGTTCTTC.

The J gene is TRBJ2-6, the V gene TRBV19; D is possibly TRBD2 (7 bases). This CDR3 region has 15 residues. V was clipped by 10 bases and J by 0 bases, with 13 bases between them. CDR1 and CDR2 from the germline V gene are LNHDA and SQIVND (reference sequence). CDR3 nucleotide sequence: TGTGCCACACAGAGGGGGGGCTCTGGGGCCAACGTCCTGACTTTC. This sequence encodes CATQRGGSGANVLTF. Supplemented by reference TRBV19 and TRBJ2-6, the full variable domain reads DGGITQSPKYLFRKEGQNVTLSCEQNLNHDAMYWYRQDPGQGLRLIYYSQIVNDFQKGDIAEGYSVSREKKESFPLTVTSAQKNPTAFYLCATQRGGSGANVLTFGAGSRLTVL.

There are a few counts of this clonotype. The chain links TRBV9 to TRBJ1-2; D perhaps matches TRBD1 (6 bases). The CDR3 is made up of 13 amino acids. Per germline, CDR1 SGDLS and CDR2 YYNGEE. V lost 6 bases, J lost 6 bases, and 15 bases lay in between. The CDR3 nucleotides read TGTGCCAGCACGACAGGTAGAGAGGATGGCTACACCTTC. This encodes CASTTGREDGYTF.

This sequence joins TRBV9 and TRBJ2-1; tentative D call: TRBD2 (5 bases). V was shortened by 3 bases and J by 0 bases, with 10 bases between the two germline ends. This CDR3 contains 15 residues. Germline V gene data show CDR1 as SGDLS and CDR2 as YYNGEE. The CDR3 sequence: CASSGFGSSYNEQFF. The CDR3, as DNA: TGTGCCAGCAGCGGGTTTGGGAGCTCCTACAATGAGCAGTTCTTC.

CDR3 sequence: CASSQGTAANYGYTF. CDR3 bases: TGCGCCAGCAGCCAAGGAACGGCAGCTAACTATGGCTACACCTTC. The chain links TRBV4-3 to TRBJ1-2, with D unclear. Trimming cost V 1 base and J 0 bases, with 9 bases left between them. The germline V gene has CDR1 LGHNA and CDR2 YSLEER. The CDR3 runs to 15 residues.

The V call is TRBV7-9, the J call TRBJ2-1, with a tentative D call TRBD2 (6 bases). V shed 1 base and J shed 3 bases, with 13 bases lying between them. From germline, CDR1 is SEHNR and CDR2 FQNEAQ (reference sequence). This CDR3 is 16 amino acids long. The CDR3 loop reads CASSLGRDSLYNEQFF. In DNA, the CDR3 is TGTGCCAGCAGCTTAGGCCGGGACTCGCTCTACAATGAGCAGTTCTTC.

This clonotype showed up just a few times. The chain couples TRBV20-1 to TRBJ1-2; D is uncertain. Per germline, CDR1 DFQATT and CDR2 SNEGSKA (reference sequence). The length of the CDR3 is 16 residues. Deletions cut 0 bases from V and 4 bases from J, with 18 bases between. The CDR3 DNA sequence: TGCAGTGCTAGAGACGTGGAAGGTCCCTTAGGCTATGGCTACACCTTC. Residues: CSARDVEGPLGYGYTF.

This clonotype came up a few times. The chain is built from TRBV12-3 or TRBV12-4 and TRBJ2-4, with TRBD1 matching 9 bases. J lost 9 bases, V lost 5 bases, and 5 bases had no gene match. CDR3 length: 13 residues. This CDR3 is CASSRDRAAIQYF. The CDR3 region has the DNA TGTGCCAGCAGTCGGGACAGGGCGGCCATTCAGTACTTC.

This chain uses TRBV24-1 with TRBJ2-3; the match to TRBD1 covers 8 bases. Trimming took 9 bases from V and 1 from J; bases not matched to a gene: 8. Germline values: CDR1 KGHDR, CDR2 SFDVKD. The CDR3 has 15 amino acids. In DNA, the CDR3 is TGTGCCACCCAAGGACAGGGAGCCGGCACAGATACGCAGTATTTT. Encoded protein: CATQGQGAGTDTQYF.